A single sample gave rise to the 5 T cell receptor beta chains below, sequenced in a study of spatial heterogeneity in lung cancer. Stated time point: sample taken at primary tumor resection. TCRdb recomputed calls from the 5' RACE reads with MiXCR, one row per CDR3 protein. The sample includes roughly 5,000 distinct CDR3 sequences, approximately 3% of them seen just once. Sequencing used normal lung tissue next to the tumor, obtained at surgery. These receptors all come from a male donor with early-stage non-small cell lung cancer.

In this sample, this clonotype is medium-sized (0.01 to 0.1%). The chain links TRBV6-5 to TRBJ2-3; D tentatively reads TRBD1 or TRBD2 (6 bases each). Germline lookup yields CDR1 MNHEY and CDR2 SVGAGI. The CDR3 runs to 16 residues. V lost 5 bases and J 4 bases, leaving 19 bases between the germline ends. The DNA of the CDR3 is TGTGCCAGCAGTATACCCGCACCGGAGGGGGCAGATACGCAGTATTTT. It yields the protein CASSIPAPEGADTQYF.

This clonotype was recorded at least ten times. The chain combines TRBV24-1 with TRBJ2-1, with D possibly matching TRBD2 (7 bases). V was cut by 9 bases and J by 9 bases, with 23 bases left in between. The germline V gene encodes CDR1 KGHDR and CDR2 SFDVKD. This CDR3 has 15 residues. CDR3 residues: CATAGTRGAAGEQFF. CDR3 sequence (DNA): TGTGCCACCGCCGGGACACGGGGGGCGGCGGGTGAGCAGTTCTTC.

At least ten counts were recorded for this clonotype. This chain connects TRBV29-1 to TRBJ2-5, with 10 bases matching TRBD1. Per the germline V gene, CDR1 is SQVTM and CDR2 is ANQGSEA. The CDR3 is made up of 12 amino acids. V gave up 6 bases and J gave up 4 bases; unmatched junction bases: 2. Written as DNA, the CDR3 is TGCAGCGTGAGGACAGGGGGAGAGACCCAGTACTTC. This codes for CSVRTGGETQYF.

The table lists this clonotype with many counts. V gene TRBV20-1 combines with J gene TRBJ2-3; 8 nucleotides agree with TRBD2. From germline, CDR1 is DFQATT and CDR2 SNEGSKA (reference sequence). Trimming cost V 0 bases and J 3 bases; bases outside gene matches: 5. This CDR3 contains 15 residues. In DNA, the CDR3 is TGCAGTGCTAGAGATCCCGCGGGGGGAACAGATACGCAGTATTTT. Its translation: CSARDPAGGTDTQYF.

This clonotype has only a few counts. The chain links TRBV5-6 to TRBJ2-1; a possible D gene is TRBD2 (6 bases). The CDR3 sequence is 16 residues long. Germline loops: CDR1 SGHDT, CDR2 YYEEEE. V was shortened by 3 bases and J by 10 bases, with 23 bases between the two germline ends. The CDR3 region has the DNA TGTGCCAGCAGCTCGAGGGGCGGGGTGAAAGTCGGGGAGCAGTTCTTC. It encodes CASSSRGGVKVGEQFF.